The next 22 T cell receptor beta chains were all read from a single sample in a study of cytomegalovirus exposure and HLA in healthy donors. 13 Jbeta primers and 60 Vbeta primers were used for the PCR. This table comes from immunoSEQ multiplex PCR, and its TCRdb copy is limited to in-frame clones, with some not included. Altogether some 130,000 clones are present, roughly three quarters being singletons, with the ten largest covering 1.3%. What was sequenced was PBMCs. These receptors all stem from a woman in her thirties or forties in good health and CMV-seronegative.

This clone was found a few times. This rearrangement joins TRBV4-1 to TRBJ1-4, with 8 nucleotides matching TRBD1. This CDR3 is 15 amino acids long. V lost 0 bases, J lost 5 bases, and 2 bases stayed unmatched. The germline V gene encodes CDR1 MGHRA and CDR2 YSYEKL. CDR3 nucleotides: TGCGCCAGCAGCCAAGAGGACAGGGAAAATGAAAAACTGTTTTTT. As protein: CASSQEDRENEKLFF.

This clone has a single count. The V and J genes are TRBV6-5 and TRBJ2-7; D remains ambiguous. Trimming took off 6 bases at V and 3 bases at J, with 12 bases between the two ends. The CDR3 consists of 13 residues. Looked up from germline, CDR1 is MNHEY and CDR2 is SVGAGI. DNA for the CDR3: TGTGCCAGCAGCCGCCTTACCGGCTACGAGCAGTACTTC. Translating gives CASSRLTGYEQYF.

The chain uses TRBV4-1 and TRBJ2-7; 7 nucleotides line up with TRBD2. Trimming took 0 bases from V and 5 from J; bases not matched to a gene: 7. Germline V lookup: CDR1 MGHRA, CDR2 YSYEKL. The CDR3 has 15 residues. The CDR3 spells CASSQDRGVTDEQYF. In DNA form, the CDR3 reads TGCGCCAGCAGCCAAGACCGGGGGGTTACGGACGAGCAGTACTTC.

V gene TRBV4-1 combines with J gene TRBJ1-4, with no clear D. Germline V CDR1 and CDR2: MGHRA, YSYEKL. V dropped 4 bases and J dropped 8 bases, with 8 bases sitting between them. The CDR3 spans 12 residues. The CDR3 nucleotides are TGCGCCAGCAGCCTATCCGGGGAAAAACTGTTTTTT. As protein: CASSLSGEKLFF.

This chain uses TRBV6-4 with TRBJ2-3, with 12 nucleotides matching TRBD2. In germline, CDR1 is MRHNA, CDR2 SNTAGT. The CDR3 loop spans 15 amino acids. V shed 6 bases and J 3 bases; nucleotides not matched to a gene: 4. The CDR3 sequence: CASSLTSGGTDTQYF. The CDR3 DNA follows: TGTGCCAGCAGCCTGACTAGCGGGGGAACAGATACGCAGTATTTT.

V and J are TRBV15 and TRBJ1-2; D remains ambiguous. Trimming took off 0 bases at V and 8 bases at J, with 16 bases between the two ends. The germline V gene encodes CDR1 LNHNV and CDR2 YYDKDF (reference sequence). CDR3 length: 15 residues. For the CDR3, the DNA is TGTGCCACCAGCAGAGAACGGGGAAGTACGGAAGGCTACACCTTC. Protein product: CATSRERGSTEGYTF. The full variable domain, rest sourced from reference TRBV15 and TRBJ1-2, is DAMVIQNPRYQVTQFGKPVTLSCSQTLNHNVMYWYQQKSSQAPKLLFHYYDKDFNNEADTPDNFQSRRPNTSFCFLDIRSPGLGDTAMYLCATSRERGSTEGYTFGSGTRLTVV.

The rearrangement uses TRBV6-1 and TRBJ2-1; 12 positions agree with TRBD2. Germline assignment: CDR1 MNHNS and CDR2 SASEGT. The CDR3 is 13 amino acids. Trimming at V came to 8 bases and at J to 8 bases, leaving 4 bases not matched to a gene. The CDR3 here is CASERLAGDEQFF. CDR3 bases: TGTGCCAGCGAGAGACTAGCGGGGGATGAGCAGTTCTTC.

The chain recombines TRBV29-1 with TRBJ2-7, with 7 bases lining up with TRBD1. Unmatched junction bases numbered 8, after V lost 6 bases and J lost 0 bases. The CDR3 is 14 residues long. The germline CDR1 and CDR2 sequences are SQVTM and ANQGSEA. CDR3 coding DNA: TGCAGCGTAACCGGGACAGAGAACTCCTACGAGCAGTACTTC. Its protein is CSVTGTENSYEQYF.

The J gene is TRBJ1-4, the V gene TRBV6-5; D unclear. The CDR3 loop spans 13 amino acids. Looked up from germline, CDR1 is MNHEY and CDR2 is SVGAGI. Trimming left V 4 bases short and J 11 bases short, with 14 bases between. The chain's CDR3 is CASSFPGAGKLFF. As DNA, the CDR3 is TGTGCCAGCAGTTTTCCAGGTGCGGGCAAACTGTTTTTT.

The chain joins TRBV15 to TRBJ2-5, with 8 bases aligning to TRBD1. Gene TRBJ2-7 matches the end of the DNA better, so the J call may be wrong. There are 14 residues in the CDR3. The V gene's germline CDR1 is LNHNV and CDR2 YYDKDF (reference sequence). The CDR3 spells CATRPTGETYEQYF. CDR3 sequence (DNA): TGTGCCACCAGACCGACAGGGGAGACCTACGAGCAGTACTTC.

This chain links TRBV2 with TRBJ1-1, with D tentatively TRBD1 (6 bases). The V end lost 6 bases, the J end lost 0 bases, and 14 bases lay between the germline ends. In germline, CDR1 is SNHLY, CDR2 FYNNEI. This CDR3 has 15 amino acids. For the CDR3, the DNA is TGTGCCAGCAGGGACAGCCTGAATCTGAACACTGAAGCTTTCTTT. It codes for CASRDSLNLNTEAFF.

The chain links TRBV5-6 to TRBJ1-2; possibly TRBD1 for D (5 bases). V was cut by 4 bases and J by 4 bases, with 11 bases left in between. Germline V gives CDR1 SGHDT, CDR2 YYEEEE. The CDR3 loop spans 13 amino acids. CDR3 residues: CASSRRGSYGYTF. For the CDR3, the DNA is TGTGCCAGCAGCCGGAGGGGTAGCTATGGCTACACCTTC.

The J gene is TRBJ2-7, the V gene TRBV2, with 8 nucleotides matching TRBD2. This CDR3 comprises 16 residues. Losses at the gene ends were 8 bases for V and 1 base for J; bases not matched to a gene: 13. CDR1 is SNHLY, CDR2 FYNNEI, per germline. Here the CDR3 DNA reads TGTGCCAGCTCCCCTATGTACGGGGGGGTTTCCTACGAGCAGTACTTC. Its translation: CASSPMYGGVSYEQYF.

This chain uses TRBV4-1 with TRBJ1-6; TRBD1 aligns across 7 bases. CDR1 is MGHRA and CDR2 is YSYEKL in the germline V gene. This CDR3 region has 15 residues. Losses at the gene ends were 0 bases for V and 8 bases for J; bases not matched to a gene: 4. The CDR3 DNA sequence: TGCGCCAGCAGCCAAGAGGGGACAGCTTATTCACCCCTCCACTTT. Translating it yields CASSQEGTAYSPLHF.

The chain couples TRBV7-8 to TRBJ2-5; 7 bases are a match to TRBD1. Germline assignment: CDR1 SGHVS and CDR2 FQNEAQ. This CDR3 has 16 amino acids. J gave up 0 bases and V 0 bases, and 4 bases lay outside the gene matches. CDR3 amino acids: CASSLASQGDQETQYF. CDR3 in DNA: TGTGCCAGCAGCTTAGCGAGCCAGGGGGACCAAGAGACCCAGTACTTC.

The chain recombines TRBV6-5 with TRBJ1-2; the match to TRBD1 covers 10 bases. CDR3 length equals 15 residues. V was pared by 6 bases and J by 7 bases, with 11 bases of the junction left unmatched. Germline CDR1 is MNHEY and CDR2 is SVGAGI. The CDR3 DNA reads TGTGCCAGCAGAGCAATCCGGGACAGGGGTTGTGGCTACACCTTC. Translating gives CASRAIRDRGCGYTF.

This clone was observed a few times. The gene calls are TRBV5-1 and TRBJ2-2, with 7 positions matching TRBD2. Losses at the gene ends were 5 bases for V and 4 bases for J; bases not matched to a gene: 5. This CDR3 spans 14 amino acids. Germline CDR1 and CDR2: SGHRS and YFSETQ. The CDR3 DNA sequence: TGCGCCAGCAGAATCTGGGGGGGCACCGGGGAGCTGTTTTTT. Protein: CASRIWGGTGELFF.

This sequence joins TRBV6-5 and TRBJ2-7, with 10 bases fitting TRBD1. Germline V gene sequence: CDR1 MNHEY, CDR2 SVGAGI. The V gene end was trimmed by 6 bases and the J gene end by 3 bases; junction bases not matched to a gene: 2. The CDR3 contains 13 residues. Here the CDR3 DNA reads TGTGCCAGCAGCGGACAGGGGGACTACGAGCAGTACTTC. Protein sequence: CASSGQGDYEQYF.

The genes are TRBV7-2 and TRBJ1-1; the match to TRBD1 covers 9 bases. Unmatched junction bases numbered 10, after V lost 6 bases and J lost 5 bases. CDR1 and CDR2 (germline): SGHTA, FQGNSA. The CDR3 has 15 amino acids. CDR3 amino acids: CASSRLGQGRTEAFF. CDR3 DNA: TGTGCCAGCAGTCGACTAGGACAGGGGCGGACTGAAGCTTTCTTT.

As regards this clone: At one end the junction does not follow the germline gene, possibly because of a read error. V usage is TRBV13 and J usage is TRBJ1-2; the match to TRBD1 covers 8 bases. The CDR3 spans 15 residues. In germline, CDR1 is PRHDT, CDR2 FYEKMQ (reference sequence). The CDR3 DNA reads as TGTGCCAGCAGCCTAGGACAGGGACCAAAGGATGGCTACACCTTC. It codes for CASSLGQGPKDGYTF.

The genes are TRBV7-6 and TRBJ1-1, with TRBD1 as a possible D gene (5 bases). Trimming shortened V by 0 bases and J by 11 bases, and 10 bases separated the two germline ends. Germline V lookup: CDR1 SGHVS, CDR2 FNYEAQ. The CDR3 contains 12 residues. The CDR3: CASSLAGRVAFF. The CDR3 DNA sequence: TGTGCCAGCAGCTTAGCAGGCAGGGTCGCTTTCTTT.

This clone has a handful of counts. The CDR3 sequence: CASSLVAGFDTEAFF. The CDR3 coding sequence is TGTGCCAGCAGCTTGGTGGCAGGGTTTGACACTGAAGCTTTCTTT. The gene calls are TRBV5-5 and TRBJ1-1, with a tentative D call TRBD1 (5 bases). V shed 0 bases and J shed 3 bases, with 12 bases lying between them. Germline V gives CDR1 SGHKS, CDR2 YYEKEE (reference sequence). The CDR3 totals 15 residues.